The TCR beta chain described here comes from a study of blood T cell repertoires in COVID-19. Study-level information: Material from acute and convalescent COVID-19 was sourced from the United States, Italy and Spain. Sources were T cells, B-cell-depleted T cells, or PBMCs; the material itself was cDNA or gDNA.

Profiled with immunoSEQ multiplex PCR; TCRdb holds only in-frame clones, not every one. Of about 140,000 clones in the sample, 85% to 90% are singletons; the top ten hold 8.2%. V gave up 1 base and J gave up 0 bases; unmatched junction bases: 9. CDR3 size: 18 residues. In germline, CDR1 is MGHRA, CDR2 YSYEKL. There are a few counts of this clone. Sequenced input: peripheral blood. The receptor's source is a woman aged 55-75 years with acute or convalescent COVID-19. This chain links TRBV4-1 with TRBJ2-3; 8 nucleotides align to TRBD2. The DNA of the CDR3 is TGCGCCAGCAGCCAAGGCGCCCGGACTAGCCGGAGCACAGATACGCAGTATTTT. Protein: CASSQGARTSRSTDTQYF.